This TCR beta chain was captured in a study of blood T cell repertoires in COVID-19. CDR3 size: 15 residues. Germline CDR1 is SGHDT and CDR2 is YYEEEE. The V gene lost 4 bases and the J gene lost 8 bases, with 18 bases spanning the gap. Profiling relied on immunoSEQ multiplex PCR, and the TCRdb table lists in-frame clones only, not all of them. Here the sample spans some 380,000 clones, nearly 90% being singletons. This chain joins TRBV5-6 and TRBJ1-4, with TRBD1 as a possible D gene (6 bases). This clonotype was obtained from a man aged 18 to 30 with active or convalescent COVID-19. Sequencing was performed on peripheral blood. DNA of the CDR3: TGTGCCAGCAGCCTCCTTGGGGGGGCAAAAGAAAAACTGTTTTTT. It codes for CASSLLGGAKEKLFF.